The clone carrying this TCR beta chain came up a few times. The CDR3 runs 15 residues. Per germline, CDR1 SGDLS and CDR2 YYNGEE. The trim removed 3 bases at V and 4 bases at J, leaving 5 bases unmatched. The repertoire was sequenced with immunoSEQ multiplex PCR; TCRdb's copy has only in-frame clones and lacks some. Of about 40,000 clones listed, 70% to 90% are singletons. This sample was taken from a study of T cell changes during pregnancy in multiple sclerosis. The clonotype comes from a female donor with multiple sclerosis, enrolled in a pregnancy study. This rearrangement joins TRBV9 to TRBJ1-2, with 11 bases matching TRBD1. The starting material was CD4+ T cells from peripheral blood mononuclear cells, obtained after pregnancy. CDR3 sequence (DNA): TGTGCCAGCAGCGCCGGGGACAGGGGGGCCTATGGCTACACCTTC. This translates into CASSAGDRGAYGYTF.